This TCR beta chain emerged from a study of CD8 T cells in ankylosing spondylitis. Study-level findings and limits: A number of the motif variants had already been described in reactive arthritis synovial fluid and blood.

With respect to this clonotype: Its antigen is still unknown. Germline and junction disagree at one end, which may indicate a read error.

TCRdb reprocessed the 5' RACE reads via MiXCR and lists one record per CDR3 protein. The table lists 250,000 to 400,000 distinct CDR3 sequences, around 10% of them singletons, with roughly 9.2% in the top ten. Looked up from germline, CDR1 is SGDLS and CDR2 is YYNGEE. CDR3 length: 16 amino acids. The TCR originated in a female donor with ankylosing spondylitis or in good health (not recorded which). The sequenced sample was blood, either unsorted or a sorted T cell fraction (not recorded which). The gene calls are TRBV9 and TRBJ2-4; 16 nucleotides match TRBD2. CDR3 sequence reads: CASSLGTSGGAHIEYF. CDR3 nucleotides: TGTGCCAGCAGCCTCGGGACTAGCGGGGGGGCGCACATTGAGTACTTC. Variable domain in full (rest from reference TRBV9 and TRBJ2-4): DSGVTQTPKHLITATGQRVTLRCSPRSGDLSVYWYQQSLDQGLQFLIQYYNGEERAKGNILERFSAQQFPDLHSELNLSSLELGDSALYFCASSLGTSGGAHIEYFGAGTRLSVL.